This is a list of T cell receptor beta chains from one sample in a study of blood T cell repertoires in COVID-19. The assay was immunoSEQ multiplex PCR, and TCRdb's table has in-frame clones only and misses some. The sample consists of 430,000 or so clones, around nine tenths of them appearing once. The specimen sequenced was peripheral blood. Receptor source: a man between 18 and 29 years old with COVID-19, enrolled during active disease. CDR3s include the opening cysteine and the closing phenylalanine or tryptophan. The D gene is left open where the match is weak.

j_call | d_call | v_call | cdr3_nt | cdr3_aa
TRBJ1-1 | . | TRBV5-1 | TGCGCCAGCAGCTTGGTAGAGGGGAGGGCTTTCTTT | CASSLVEGRAFF
TRBJ1-4 | . | TRBV19 | TGTGCCAGTGGACCGGACAGCGACGTAGTAAAACTGTTTTTT | CASGPDSDVVKLFF
TRBJ2-2 | TRBD2 | TRBV5-1 | TGCGCCAGCAGCTTGGGGACTAGCGGGGGGATGGACACCGGGGAGCTGTTTTTT | CASSLGTSGGMDTGELFF
TRBJ2-7 | TRBD1 | TRBV29-1 | TGCAGCGCCCAGCCCGGGACAGGAACCTACGAGCAGTACTTC | CSAQPGTGTYEQYF
TRBJ2-1 | . | TRBV6-5 | TGTGCCAGCAGTTATAGTGGCGTCGGGTCCTACAATGAGCAGTTCTTC | CASSYSGVGSYNEQFF
TRBJ2-5 | TRBD1 | TRBV24-1 | TGTGCCACCAGTGATTTGGGGACAGGGGGCGTAAAGACCCAGTACTTC | CATSDLGTGGVKTQYF
TRBJ1-1 | TRBD1 | TRBV25-1 | TGTGCCAGCAGTCCCCGGGACAGTTCAACTGAAGCTTTCTTT | CASSPRDSSTEAFF
TRBJ1-4 | . | TRBV3-1/TRBV3-2 | TGTGCCAGCAGCCAAACAGGGTCGGGGAATGAAAAACTGTTTTTT | CASSQTGSGNEKLFF
TRBJ1-1 | . | TRBV3-1/TRBV3-2 | TGTGCCAGCAGGCCACAGGTGGGCACTGAAGCTTTCTTT | CASRPQVGTEAFF
TRBJ2-1 | TRBD2 | TRBV5-6 | TGTGCCAGCAGCTTCCCGGGACTAGCGAATGAGCAGTTCTTC | CASSFPGLANEQFF
TRBJ2-1 | TRBD2 | TRBV19 | TGTGCCAGTACCAGGACTAGCTCCTACAATGAGCAGTTCTTC | CASTRTSSYNEQFF
TRBJ1-5 | TRBD1 | TRBV5-5 | TGTGCCAGCAGCTGGGGGCGGGACAGGGGGCATCAGCCCCAGCATTTT | CASSWGRDRGHQPQHF
TRBJ2-1 | . | TRBV4-2 | TGTGCCAGCAGCCAACGCACTAACAATGAGCAGTTCTTC | CASSQRTNNEQFF
TRBJ1-2 | . | TRBV30 | TGTGCCTGGAGTAGGAACAGGCCTGGCTACACCTTC | CAWSRNRPGYTF